The next 15 T cell receptor beta chains were all read from a single sample in a study of blood T cells in healthy people across ages. Alongside a J-beta primer mix, a sample-barcoded 5' primer served in a second PCR lasting roughly 7 to 11 cycles. Each CDR3 protein is one row after TCRdb ran MiXCR on the 5' RACE reads. The top ten clones hold more than 20% of a sample with about 730,000 distinct CDR3 sequences, more than 40% of them seen once. The specimen was blood. These receptors were collected from a woman aged 55-70 years in good health.

Concerning this clonotype itself: This may stem from a read error, because a much larger clone lies one nucleotide away. The chain uses TRBV29-1 and TRBJ2-7, with D unresolved. Germline lookup yields CDR1 SQVTM and CDR2 ANQGSEA. V was cut by 6 bases and J by 0 bases, with 12 bases left in between. The CDR3 runs 13 residues. The CDR3 is CSVFTMPSYEQYF. The CDR3, as DNA: TGCAGCGTCTTCACGATGCCCTCCTACGAGCAGTACTTC.

This clonotype was observed at least ten times. The chain employs TRBV5-1 and TRBJ2-3; weak D call: TRBD2 (5 bases). Germline CDR1 SGHRS, CDR2 YFSETQ. Trimming took off 5 bases at V and 5 bases at J, with 24 bases between the two ends. The CDR3 totals 17 residues. The CDR3 protein is CASSPYGFGGEGDTQYF. The DNA of the CDR3 is TGCGCCAGCAGTCCCTATGGTTTCGGAGGAGAGGGAGATACGCAGTATTTT.

The V and J genes are TRBV4-3 and TRBJ2-7; 9 bases are a match to TRBD2. This CDR3 has 16 amino acids. From germline, CDR1 is LGHNA and CDR2 YSLEER. Trimming at V came to 3 bases and at J to 1 base, leaving 7 bases not matched to a gene. The chain's CDR3 is CASSQSRLAESYEQYF. In DNA, the CDR3 is TGCGCCAGCAGCCAGTCGAGACTAGCGGAATCCTACGAGCAGTACTTC.

There are many counts of this clonotype. CDR3 bases: TGCAGCGTTGAATCGGGCGGCTACACCTTC. Translated: CSVESGGYTF. The genes are TRBV29-1 and TRBJ1-2; D gene ambiguous. There are 10 residues in the CDR3. Germline V gene data show CDR1 as SQVTM and CDR2 as ANQGSEA. V gave up 2 bases and J gave up 8 bases, with 6 bases separating them. Using reference TRBV29-1 and TRBJ1-2 for the parts outside the CDR3, the full variable domain is SAVISQKPSRDICQRGTSLTIQCQVDSQVTMMFWYRQQPGQSLTLIATANQGSEATYESGFVIDKFPISRPNLTFSTLTVSNMSPEDSSIYLCSVESGGYTFGSGTRLTVV.

The V call is TRBV30, the J call TRBJ1-2; 11 bases agree with TRBD1. Germline CDR1 GTSNPN, CDR2 SVGIG (reference sequence). This CDR3 is built from 14 residues. V was clipped by 0 bases and J by 8 bases; unmatched bases: 5. The CDR3 region is CAWSVVRTGGGYTF. CDR3 nucleotides: TGTGCCTGGAGTGTGGTCAGGACAGGGGGCGGCTACACCTTC.

This clonotype was seen a handful of times. V is TRBV6-2 or TRBV6-3 and J is TRBJ1-1, with D tentatively TRBD1 (5 bases). V was cut by 6 bases and J by 7 bases, with 18 bases left in between. Germline lookup yields CDR1 MNHEY and CDR2 SVGEGT. The CDR3 covers 14 residues. CDR3 nucleotides: TGTGCCAGCAGCACCTTTCTCCCGGGACTTGAAGCTTTCTTT. It yields the protein CASSTFLPGLEAFF.

This chain links TRBV7-9 with TRBJ2-2; 9 bases map to TRBD1. CDR1 is SEHNR and CDR2 is FQNEAQ in the germline V gene (reference sequence). V trimming: 9 bases; J trimming: 3 bases; junction bases outside the gene matches: 8. The CDR3 totals 15 residues. CDR3 sequence: CASSQTGGYTGELFF. DNA for the CDR3: TGTGCCAGTAGCCAGACAGGGGGATACACCGGGGAGCTGTTTTTT.

This clonotype was observed a handful of times. The chain employs TRBV20-1 and TRBJ1-1; 9 nucleotides agree with TRBD1. V lost 6 bases and J lost 5; bases outside the gene matches: 13. The CDR3 has 15 amino acids. Germline loops: CDR1 DFQATT, CDR2 SNEGSKA (reference sequence). CDR3 region: CSAPRRGTGRTEAFF. The DNA for the CDR3 is TGCAGTGCCCCCCGACGTGGGACAGGGAGGACTGAAGCTTTCTTT.

The rearrangement links TRBV2 to TRBJ1-6; 7 bases line up with TRBD1. J was trimmed by 8 bases and V by 9 bases; bases with no gene match: 7. Germline V gene sequence: CDR1 SNHLY, CDR2 FYNNEI. This CDR3 is 13 amino acids long. The CDR3 loop is CARGLDRDSPLHF. CDR3 sequence (DNA): TGTGCCAGGGGCCTAGACAGGGATTCACCCCTCCACTTT.

The chain couples TRBV4-1 to TRBJ1-2; weak D call: TRBD1 (5 bases). CDR1 and CDR2 from the germline V gene are MGHRA and YSYEKL. V dropped 6 bases and J dropped 4 bases, with 27 bases sitting between them. CDR3 length: 18 residues. CDR3 residues: CASSHLRDANGGAYGYTF. The DNA of the CDR3 is TGCGCCAGCAGTCACTTAAGGGACGCTAACGGGGGAGCCTATGGCTACACCTTC.

The chain carries TRBV5-1 and TRBJ2-5; D may be TRBD1 (7 bases). The V gene's germline CDR1 is SGHRS and CDR2 YFSETQ. V lost 4 bases, J lost 13 bases, and 20 bases lay in between. This CDR3 has 13 amino acids. The CDR3 region is CASSPQGGYERYF. CDR3 DNA sequence: TGCGCCAGCAGCCCGCAGGGGGGATACGAGCGGTACTTC.

The rearrangement joins TRBV6-1 to TRBJ1-2; D is ambiguous. The CDR3 has 14 amino acids. V lost 10 bases and J 1 base, leaving 16 bases between the germline ends. The germline V gene has CDR1 MNHNS and CDR2 SASEGT. DNA for the CDR3: TGTGCCATCACAACAGAGCACGATAACTATGGCTACACCTTC. It specifies CAITTEHDNYGYTF.

About this clonotype: A junction boundary mismatches the germline segment, possibly from a read error. This chain uses TRBV7-6 with TRBJ2-5; 9 bases are shared with TRBD2. CDR1 and CDR2 (germline): SGHVS, FNYEAQ. The CDR3 runs 16 residues. Here the CDR3 DNA reads TGTGCCAGCAGCTTACGTGGCGGGGGGGCCAAAGAGACCCAGTACTTT. Encoded protein: CASSLRGGGAKETQYF.

This clonotype was counted only a few times. V gene TRBV12-5 combines with J gene TRBJ2-1; 8 positions agree with TRBD1. This CDR3 comprises 15 residues. J gave up 4 bases and V 4 bases, and 6 bases lay outside the gene matches. CDR1 is LGHNT, CDR2 FRNRAP, per germline. This CDR3 is CASGSGTGGYNEQFF. CDR3 coding DNA: TGTGCTAGTGGTTCCGGGACAGGAGGATACAATGAGCAGTTCTTC.

This clonotype is a singleton in its sample. The chain is built from TRBV12-3 or TRBV12-4 and TRBJ2-1; 10 bases line up with TRBD2. The CDR3 runs 19 residues. Trimming removed 6 bases from V and 0 bases from J; junction bases left unmatched: 14. CDR3 bases: TGTGCCAGCAGCCCCGGGGCTAGCGGGAGTGATCGCTCCTACAATGAGCAGTTCTTC. Translation gives CASSPGASGSDRSYNEQFF.